These T cell receptor beta chains were read from a single sample in a study of Graves' ophthalmopathy and Graves' hyperthyroidism. In TCRdb, the multiplex PCR reads were re-called with MiXCR into one record per CDR3 protein. The data contain around 590,000 distinct CDR3 sequences, just under 40% of them singletons. Sequencing used peripheral blood or thyroid tissue (not recorded which). The receptors here all came from an adult man with Graves' hyperthyroidism. CDR3s include the opening cysteine and the closing phenylalanine or tryptophan. D genes are given only for firm matches. A row's size may be missing; if present it is once, few, many or a size class.

many	-	13	TRBV20-1	TRBJ1-2	CSAHEDEGYGYTF	TGCAGTGCTCACGAAGATGAGGGCTATGGCTACACCTTC
many	-	13	TRBV13	TRBJ2-5	CASQSGYQETQYF	TGTGCCAGCCAGTCGGGGTACCAAGAGACCCAGTACTTC
many	-	14	TRBV29-1	TRBJ1-1	CSVGTLPPNTEAFF	TGCAGCGTTGGAACGCTGCCCCCGAACACTGAAGCTTTCTTT
-	-	15	TRBV12-3/TRBV12-4	TRBJ2-7	CASSFHGQDYNEQYF	TGTGCCAGCAGTTTCCACGGACAAGACTACAATGAGCAGTACTTC
many	TRBD1	17	TRBV7-9	TRBJ1-1	CASSPPRQGLRDTEAFF	TGTGCCAGCAGCCCCCCAAGACAGGGATTGAGGGACACTGAAGCTTTCTTT
-	TRBD2	16	TRBV12-3/TRBV12-4	TRBJ2-6	CASSRTGLAGANVLTF	TGTGCCAGCAGTAGAACGGGACTAGCGGGGGCCAACGTCCTGACTTTC
-	TRBD1	17	TRBV15	TRBJ1-5	CATRTGHLNRGNQPQHF	TGTGCCACCAGAACTGGACACCTGAACAGGGGAAATCAGCCCCAGCATTTT
-	TRBD2	14	TRBV2	TRBJ2-3	CASNRRGSTDTQYF	TGTGCCAGCAATCGGCGGGGGAGCACAGATACGCAGTATTTT
-	TRBD1	16	TRBV29-1	TRBJ2-7	CSVLGQGKMETYEQYF	TGCAGCGTTCTGGGACAGGGGAAAATGGAGACCTACGAGCAGTACTTC
many	-	15	TRBV14	TRBJ1-4	CASSLGRRLNEKLFF	TGTGCCAGCAGCCTCGGCAGGCGTTTGAATGAAAAACTGTTTTTT
many	-	13	TRBV11-2	TRBJ1-3	CASSKGSGNTIYF	TGTGCCAGCAGCAAGGGATCTGGAAACACCATATATTTT
-	-	16	TRBV5-6	TRBJ1-1	CASSPTAGRMNTEAFF	TGTGCCAGCAGCCCCACGGCGGGGCGAATGAACACTGAAGCTTTCTTT
many	TRBD1	13	TRBV24-1	TRBJ1-1	CATRQGLYTEAFF	TGTGCCACCCGACAGGGGCTTTACACTGAAGCTTTCTTT
-	-	14	TRBV28	TRBJ1-4	CASSLLRGWKNCFF	-
-	-	16	TRBV5-4	TRBJ1-4	CASSGQRGHYNEKLFF	TGTGCCAGCAGCGGGCAACGAGGGCACTACAATGAAAAACTGTTTTTT
-	TRBD2	16	TRBV4-2	TRBJ2-3	CASSQVLAGVTDTQYF	TGTGCCAGCAGCCAAGTCCTTGCGGGGGTCACAGATACGCAGTATTTT
-	TRBD2	14	TRBV25-1	TRBJ2-1	CASSGLAGVIEQFF	TGTGCCAGTAGTGGGTTAGCGGGAGTTATAGAGCAGTTCTTC
-	TRBD2	14	TRBV20-1	TRBJ2-1	CSAPPPLAGSEQFF	TGCAGTGCCCCCCCCCCGTTAGCGGGCAGTGAGCAGTTCTTC
many	-	14	TRBV9	TRBJ1-6	CASSPVGGNSPLHF	TGTGCCAGCAGTCCGGTTGGAGGAAATTCACCCCTCCACTTT
many	-	14	TRBV25-1	TRBJ2-5	CASSQGQETETQYF	TGTGCCAGCAGTCAGGGGCAGGAGACGGAGACCCAGTACTTC
-	-	15	TRBV7-9	TRBJ2-3	CASSLDGADTDTQYF	TGTGCCAGCAGCTTGGACGGAGCAGACACAGATACGCAGTATTTT
-	TRBD1	15	TRBV7-9	TRBJ2-3	CASTPRQGNTDTQYF	TGCGCCAGCACTCCTAGACAGGGGAACACAGATACGCAGTATTTT
many	-	11	TRBV20-1	TRBJ1-2	CSVTANYGYTF	TGCAGTGTGACAGCTAACTATGGCTACACCTTC
many	-	14	TRBV10-3	TRBJ2-7	CAISEGRGPYEQYF	TGTGCCATCAGTGAAGGGAGGGGGCCCTACGAGCAGTACTTC
many	-	14	TRBV2	TRBJ1-1	CASTLRGSGTEAFF	TGTGCCAGCACCCTAAGGGGTTCGGGCACTGAAGCTTTCTTT
many	TRBD1	14	TRBV7-6	TRBJ1-4	CASSSGGVNEKLFF	TGTGCCAGCAGCTCAGGGGGCGTAAATGAAAAACTGTTTTTT
many	-	15	TRBV19	TRBJ2-7	CASSNGLTLSYEQYF	TGTGCCAGTAGTAATGGACTAACTCTCTCCTACGAGCAGTACTTC
-	-	13	TRBV9	TRBJ2-3	CASSEPGRGTQYF	TGTGCCAGCAGCGAACCAGGTCGGGGTACGCAGTATTTT
few	TRBD1	17	TRBV24-1	TRBJ2-2	CATSDDGTGGNTGELFF	TGTGCCACCAGTGATGACGGGACAGGGGGCAACACCGGGGAGCTGTTTTTT
-	TRBD1	15	TRBV20-1	TRBJ2-5	CSAKGQGASGETQYF	TGCAGTGCTAAAGGACAGGGGGCTAGCGGGGAGACCCAGTACTTC
few	TRBD2	17	TRBV9	TRBJ2-3	CASSTGLAGGSTDTQYF	TGTGCCAGCAGCACCGGACTAGCGGGGGGTAGCACAGATACGCAGTATTTT
many	TRBD1	13	TRBV15	TRBJ1-1	CATSTDRATEAFF	TGTGCCACCAGCACAGACAGGGCCACTGAAGCTTTCTTT
many	TRBD1	19	TRBV7-9	TRBJ1-1	CASSLGQGQDIGMNTEAFF	TGTGCCAGCAGCTTAGGGCAGGGACAGGATATCGGCATGAACACTGAAGCTTTCTTT
few	-	15	TRBV7-8	TRBJ2-1	CASSSGRVVNNEQFF	TGTGCCAGCAGCTCCGGCAGGGTAGTTAACAATGAGCAGTTCTTC
-	-	16	TRBV5-1	TRBJ1-1	CASSDTSGGGDTEAFF	TGCGCCAGCAGCGACACTAGCGGGGGGGGTGACACTGAAGCTTTCTTT
many	-	16	TRBV7-9	TRBJ2-5	CASSAGTGTWEETQYF	TGTGCCAGCAGCGCGGGGACCGGGACCTGGGAAGAGACCCAGTACTTC
many	-	15	TRBV5-1	TRBJ1-2	CASSLVDRANYGYTF	TGCGCCAGCAGCTTGGTAGATCGTGCTAACTATGGCTACACCTTC
many	-	15	TRBV5-4	TRBJ2-6	CASSRRGAGANVLTF	TGTGCCAGCAGCCGCAGGGGGGCTGGGGCCAACGTCCTGACTTTC
-	TRBD1	12	TRBV29-1	TRBJ1-3	CSVVDRTNTIYF	TGCAGCGTTGTGGACAGGACGAACACCATATATTTT
-	-	16	TRBV19	TRBJ2-2	CASNRRASADTGELFF	TGTGCCAGTAATCGCAGGGCCAGTGCGGACACCGGGGAGCTGTTTTTT
-	-	12	TRBV10-2	TRBJ2-7	CATGHSGYEQYF	TGCGCCACGGGACACTCCGGCTACGAGCAGTACTTC
-	TRBD2	15	TRBV10-3	TRBJ2-2	CASSSGSSSTGELFF	TGTGCCAGCTCCAGCGGGAGCTCGAGCACCGGGGAGCTGTTTTTT
-	-	15	TRBV10-3	TRBJ2-2	CAISGGDGYTGELFF	TGTGCCATCAGTGGGGGGGACGGCTACACCGGGGAGCTGTTTTTT
-	-	16	TRBV7-2	TRBJ2-2	CASSLGSLMNTGELFF	TGTGCCAGCAGCTTAGGGTCCCTCATGAACACCGGGGAGCTGTTTTTT
few	TRBD1	17	TRBV4-1	TRBJ1-3	CASSQVRVGGKGNTIYF	TGTGCCAGCAGCCAAGTCCGGGTAGGGGGCAAGGGAAACACCATATATTTT